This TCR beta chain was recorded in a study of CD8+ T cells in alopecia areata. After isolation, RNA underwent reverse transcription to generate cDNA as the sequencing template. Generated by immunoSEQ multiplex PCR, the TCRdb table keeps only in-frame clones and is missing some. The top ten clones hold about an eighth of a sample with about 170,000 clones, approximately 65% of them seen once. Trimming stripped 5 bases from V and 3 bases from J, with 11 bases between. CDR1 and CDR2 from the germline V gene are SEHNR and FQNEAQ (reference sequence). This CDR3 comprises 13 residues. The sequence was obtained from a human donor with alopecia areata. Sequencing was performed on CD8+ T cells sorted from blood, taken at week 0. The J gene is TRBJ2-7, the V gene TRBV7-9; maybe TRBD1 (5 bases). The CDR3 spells CASSITGNYEQYF. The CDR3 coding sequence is TGTGCCAGCAGCATCACAGGAAACTACGAGCAGTACTTC.